These 20 T cell receptor beta chains were all obtained from the same sample, sequenced in a study of vaccination and CD4 T cells after COVID-19. CD4+ T cells that had been cultured provided DNA sequenced with the Oncomine TCR Beta short-read assay. TCRdb re-derived calls from the PCR reads in MiXCR, one entry per CDR3 protein. The sample yields fewer than 15,000 distinct CDR3 sequences, around 38% seen once. No antigen has been identified for these receptors. Treatment described: roughly nine-day PBMC culture with coronavirus spike peptide pools or control peptides (ViraFEST assay). The sample consisted of CD4+ T cells from blood, cultured in vitro. The receptor source for this set is a human donor who had recovered from COVID-19.

The chain is built from TRBV7-2 and TRBJ2-7; the D gene is possibly TRBD2 (6 bases). The CDR3 is made up of 14 amino acids. CDR1 SGHTA and CDR2 FQGNSA come from the germline V gene. Trimming pared 5 bases from V and 6 bases from J, leaving 17 bases between. The CDR3 region is CASSPRDFPPEQYF. In DNA, the CDR3 is TGTGCCAGCAGCCCGCGGGACTTCCCTCCCGAGCAGTACTTC. Supplemented by reference TRBV7-2 and TRBJ2-7, the full variable domain reads GAGVSQSPSNKVTEKGKDVELRCDPISGHTALYWYRQSLGQGLEFLIYFQGNSAPDKSGLPSDRFSAERTGGSVSTLTIQRTQQEDSAVYLCASSPRDFPPEQYFGPGTRLTVT.

The CDR3 sequence is CASSSAGRTEAFF. The CDR3 bases are TGTGCCAGCAGCTCGGCGGGTAGGACTGAAGCTTTCTTT. The J gene is TRBJ1-1, the V gene TRBV6-1; D unresolved. The germline V and J ends were trimmed by 6 bases and 5 bases, with 13 bases remaining between them. Germline V CDR1 and CDR2: MNHNS, SASEGT. This CDR3 is built from 13 residues.

This clonotype showed up just a few times. This chain uses TRBV9 with TRBJ1-5; weak D call: TRBD1 (5 bases). Germline CDR1 is SGDLS and CDR2 is YYNGEE. This CDR3 comprises 14 residues. V gave up 3 bases and J gave up 6 bases, with 13 bases separating them. CDR3 region: CASSASGSGQPQHF. In DNA form, the CDR3 reads TGTGCCAGCAGCGCCTCAGGGTCGGGTCAGCCCCAGCATTTT.

The chain joins TRBV4-1 to TRBJ2-7; unclear D gene. Germline V gene sequence: CDR1 MGHRA, CDR2 YSYEKL. V shed 1 base and J shed 1 base, with 5 bases lying between them. The CDR3 length is 13 residues. CDR3 loop: CASSQGPSYEQYF. In DNA, the CDR3 is TGCGCCAGCAGCCAAGGGCCTTCCTACGAGCAGTACTTC.

By proportion, this clonotype is medium-sized. CDR3 protein: CSARALTGTGNYGYTF. The CDR3 coding sequence is TGCAGTGCTAGAGCCTTGACCGGGACAGGGAACTATGGCTACACCTTC. This chain connects TRBV20-1 to TRBJ1-2; 9 nucleotides match TRBD1. The CDR3 is 16 amino acids. Losses at the gene ends were 1 base for V and 2 bases for J; bases not matched to a gene: 8. The germline V gene has CDR1 DFQATT and CDR2 SNEGSKA (reference sequence).

CDR3 protein: CASSLRGLSNQPQHF. The CDR3, as DNA: TGTGCCAGCAGCTTGCGGGGGCTGAGCAATCAGCCCCAGCATTTT. The rearrangement joins TRBV5-8 to TRBJ1-5; possibly TRBD1 for D (6 bases). CDR3 length: 15 amino acids. Between the trimmed V and J ends, which lost 1 base and 1 base, there was a span of 9 bases. CDR1 and CDR2 (germline): SGHTS, YDEGEE.

A few counts support this clonotype. The V call is TRBV19, the J call TRBJ1-5; no clear D. Trimming removed 1 base from V and 0 bases from J, with 7 bases in between. Germline lookup yields CDR1 LNHDA and CDR2 SQIVND (reference sequence). The CDR3 is 15 amino acids. In DNA, the CDR3 is TGTGCCAGTAGTATAGTGAGGGATAGCAATCAGCCCCAGCATTTT. Protein product: CASSIVRDSNQPQHF.

V is TRBV2 and J is TRBJ2-7, with 7 bases that match TRBD1. CDR3 size: 14 residues. V dropped 8 bases and J dropped 0; count of bases not matched to a gene: 7. Germline values: CDR1 SNHLY, CDR2 FYNNEI. This CDR3 reads CASGQVKSSYEQYF. Written as DNA, the CDR3 is TGTGCCAGCGGACAGGTCAAGAGCTCCTACGAGCAGTACTTC.

The gene calls are TRBV10-3 and TRBJ2-5, with TRBD1 identical over 10 bases. CDR3 size: 16 residues. Germline CDR1 and CDR2: ENHRY and SYGVKD. The junction had 8 bases not matched to a gene; V was cut back by 2 bases and J by 5 bases. CDR3 nucleotide sequence: TGTGCCATCAGTGAGAGGAGGACAGGGGGAAGGGAGACCCAGTACTTC. This translates into CAISERRTGGRETQYF.

This chain connects TRBV24-1 to TRBJ2-1, with D possibly TRBD2 on 7 matching bases. The V end lost 6 bases, the J end lost 4 bases, and 18 bases lay between the germline ends. The germline CDR1 and CDR2 sequences are KGHDR and SFDVKD. This CDR3 spans 16 amino acids. The CDR3 bases are TGTGCCACCAGTACTGGGGGGGGCGAGGGTTACAATGAGCAGTTCTTC. Translation: CATSTGGGEGYNEQFF.

This clonotype rates as medium-sized. The V and J genes are TRBV21-1 and TRBJ1-1. TRBV21-1 is termed a pseudogene. The CDR3 is 14 amino acids. The CDR3 reads CASSESQEGPRAFF. In nucleotides, the CDR3 is TGTGCCAGCAGCGAAAGCCAGGAGGGCCCCAGAGCTTTCTTT.

The rearrangement uses TRBV28 and TRBJ2-7, with 8 bases lining up with TRBD1. The V gene's germline CDR1 is MDHEN and CDR2 SYDVKM. V lost 6 bases, J lost 5 bases, and 9 bases stayed unmatched. The CDR3 spans 14 residues. As DNA, the CDR3 is TGTGCCAGCAGGCCGGGACAGGCCCAGAACGAGCAGTACTTC. Protein sequence: CASRPGQAQNEQYF.

The chain recombines TRBV5-1 with TRBJ2-5, with 10 positions matching TRBD2. The V gene end was trimmed by 2 bases and the J gene end by 4 bases; junction bases not matched to a gene: 2. CDR1 and CDR2 from the germline V gene are SGHRS and YFSETQ. The CDR3 contains 14 residues. The CDR3 region has the DNA TGCGCCAGCAGCTTAGCGGGAGGGCGAGAGACCCAGTACTTC. Protein product: CASSLAGGRETQYF.

The chain uses TRBV29-1 and TRBJ2-7; D is undetermined. V was shortened by 6 bases and J by 0 bases, with 12 bases between the two germline ends. Germline CDR1 SQVTM, CDR2 ANQGSEA. The CDR3 loop spans 13 amino acids. CDR3 amino acids: CSVTARTSYEQYF. DNA of the CDR3: TGCAGCGTGACCGCTCGGACCTCCTACGAGCAGTACTTC.

This clonotype counts as large. The chain uses TRBV7-2 and TRBJ2-7; 7 bases align to TRBD2. CDR1 and CDR2 from the germline V gene are SGHTA and FQGNSA. CDR3 length equals 15 residues. After removal of 2 bases from V and 7 bases from J, the junction contained 11 bases not matched to a gene. CDR3 bases: TGTGCCAGCAGCTTATATGGGGGAGGGCCGGAAGAGCAGTACTTC. Protein: CASSLYGGGPEEQYF.

This clonotype counts as medium-sized. J is TRBJ1-5 and V is TRBV11-2; no firm D call. The CDR3 totals 15 residues. Germline V gene sequence: CDR1 SGHAT, CDR2 FQNNGV. Trimming shortened V by 5 bases and J by 6 bases, and 17 bases separated the two germline ends. DNA of the CDR3: TGTGCCAGCAGCCCTATAGCTGGAGCAAGTCAGCCCCAGCATTTT. This encodes CASSPIAGASQPQHF.

This chain links TRBV5-4 with TRBJ2-7, with 8 bases identical to TRBD2. After removal of 4 bases from V and 2 bases from J, the junction contained 8 bases not matched to a gene. The CDR3 is 15 amino acids. From germline, CDR1 is SGHNT and CDR2 YYREEE (reference sequence). In nucleotides, the CDR3 is TGTGCCAGCAGCCCCGAGCGAGCGGGGGCCTACGAGCAGTACTTC. Protein product: CASSPERAGAYEQYF.

The chain recombines TRBV2 with TRBJ2-3; D gene unclear. This CDR3 spans 14 amino acids. Germline V CDR1 and CDR2: SNHLY, FYNNEI. The germline V and J ends were trimmed by 6 bases and 6 bases, with 16 bases remaining between them. DNA of the CDR3: TGTGCCAGCAGCCTAGGGAAGGGCGTCGATACGCAGTATTTT. Translating it yields CASSLGKGVDTQYF.

The genes are TRBV18 and TRBJ2-1; D possibly uses TRBD1 or TRBD2 (5 bases each). This CDR3 is built from 14 residues. Germline values: CDR1 KGHSH, CDR2 LQKENI. Trimming removed 4 bases at V and 10 bases at J, with 17 bases between. CDR3 region: CASSLNEGTVEQFF. The CDR3 DNA sequence: TGTGCCAGCTCACTAAACGAAGGGACCGTCGAGCAGTTCTTC. Looking up the rest from reference TRBV18 and TRBJ2-1 gives the full variable domain: NAGVMQNPRHLVRRRGQEARLRCSPMKGHSHVYWYRQLPEEGLKFMVYLQKENIIDESGMPKERFSAEFPKEGPSILRIQQVVRGDSAAYFCASSLNEGTVEQFFGPGTRLTVL.

The chain joins TRBV7-8 to TRBJ2-3; no clear D gene. The CDR3 is made up of 17 amino acids. Germline assignment: CDR1 SGHVS and CDR2 FQNEAQ. Trimming cost V 6 bases and J 3 bases, with 22 bases left between them. CDR3 in DNA: TGTGCCAGCAGTTACTCCTTTATGGGCCCTTCTACAGATACGCAGTATTTT. Translation: CASSYSFMGPSTDTQYF. The entire variable domain, with the rest obtained from reference TRBV7-8 and TRBJ2-3, is as follows: GAGVSQSPRYKVAKRGQDVALRCDPISGHVSLFWYQQALGQGPEFLTYFQNEAQLDKSGLPSDRFFAERPEGSVSTLKIQRTQQEDSAVYLCASSYSFMGPSTDTQYFGPGTRLTVL.